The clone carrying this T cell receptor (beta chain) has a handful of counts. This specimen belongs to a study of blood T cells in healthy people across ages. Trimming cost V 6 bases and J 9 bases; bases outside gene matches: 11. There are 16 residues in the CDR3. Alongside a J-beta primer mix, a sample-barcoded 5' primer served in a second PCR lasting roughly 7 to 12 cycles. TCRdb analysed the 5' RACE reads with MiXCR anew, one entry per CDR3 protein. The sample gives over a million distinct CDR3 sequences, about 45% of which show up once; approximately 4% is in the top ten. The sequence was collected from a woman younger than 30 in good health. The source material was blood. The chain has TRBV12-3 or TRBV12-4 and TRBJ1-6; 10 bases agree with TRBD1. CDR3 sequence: CASSPGTGVGGSPLHF. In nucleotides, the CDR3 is TGTGCCAGCAGCCCCGGGACAGGGGTCGGGGGTTCACCCCTCCACTTT.